The present T cell receptor beta chain was sequenced within a study of cytomegalovirus exposure and HLA in healthy donors. 60 Vbeta and 13 Jbeta primers were used in PCR. The assay was immunoSEQ multiplex PCR, and TCRdb's table has in-frame clones only and misses some. The sample lists some 190,000 clones, more than 75% seen once, with 1.6% in the top ten. This clone has more than one count but fewer than ten. Germline lookup yields CDR1 SQVTM and CDR2 ANQGSEA. The CDR3 extends over 13 amino acids. The ends were cut back, 4 bases at V and 4 bases at J, with 13 bases in the middle. This TCR derives from a woman between 50 and 59 years old in good health and CMV-seronegative. The sample was PBMCs. The V and J genes are TRBV29-1 and TRBJ1-1, with TRBD1 as a possible D gene (6 bases). The CDR3 DNA is TGCAGCGTTGGGGGGGGCAGGATCACTGAAGCTTTCTTT. It encodes CSVGGGRITEAFF.